This T cell receptor (beta chain) was obtained from a study of neoadjuvant anti-PD-1 for oral cavity cancer. Study background: Most patients had three to four biweekly doses of 3 mg/kg nivolumab before resection.

The time point here: after neoadjuvant nivolumab, at surgical resection. Stage II-IVA oral cavity squamous cell carcinoma was new and untreated by systemic or radiation therapy. This clone came up a few times. Its target is not known. Generated by immunoSEQ multiplex PCR, the TCRdb table keeps only in-frame clones and is missing some. The table lists about 72,000 clones, more than 75% of them singletons. Study findings and constraints: Higher pretreatment Treg/Th17 ratios tracked higher pretreatment blood clonality.

V was clipped by 3 bases and J by 4 bases, with 4 bases between them. This CDR3 comprises 12 residues. Germline loops: CDR1 LNHDA, CDR2 SQIVND (reference sequence). The specimen comprised PBMCs, sampled after nivolumab (anti-PD-1) treatment. V gene TRBV19 combines with J gene TRBJ1-5, with unresolved D. This clonotype was obtained from a person aged 35 to 85 with oral cavity squamous cell carcinoma. The CDR3 region has the DNA TGTGCCAGTAGTATCGTTAATCAGCCCCAGCATTTT. Translating it yields CASSIVNQPQHF.